This TCR beta chain derives from a study of blood T cells in healthy people across ages. Study-wide results and limits: Roughly linear age-related decline in beta diversity appeared, significant by age approximately 41. Conclusively comparing naive with antigen-experienced cells was impossible with unsorted PBMCs.

Donors were healthy Caucasian individuals from Russia aged roughly 6 to 90. In the case of this clonotype: Its antigen remains unknown.

The length of the CDR3 is 15 residues. V lost 3 bases to trimming and J lost 9 bases; unmatched junction nucleotides: 7. Looked up from germline, CDR1 is SGHTA and CDR2 is FQGTGA. Then a second PCR, running about 6 to 12 cycles, was carried out with a sample-barcoded 5' primer and a J-beta primer mix. Paired-end reads containing CDR3 totaled no fewer than 2.5 million for each sample. Using its own MiXCR run on the 5' RACE reads, TCRdb lists one record per CDR3 protein. In the table there are fewer than 700,000 distinct CDR3 sequences, over 40% of which are singletons. The TCR sequence derives from a man older than 75 in good health. The V and J genes are TRBV7-3 and TRBJ2-1, with TRBD2 matching over 11 bases. The sample comprised blood. The DNA of the CDR3 is TGTGCCAGCAGCTTTGTTTCCCTAGCGGGAGGTGAGCAGTTCTTC. Encoded protein: CASSFVSLAGGEQFF.